This note documents a single T cell receptor beta chain sequence. Its target is unknown. This beta chain is an off-target read within a library intended for alpha chains, so its frequency means little. This sample was included in a study of spatial heterogeneity in lung cancer. Overall study results and limits: Expanded intratumoral alpha and beta TCR counts tracked tumor mutation counts.

In TCRdb, the 5' RACE reads were re-called with MiXCR into one record per CDR3 protein. The sample holds about 2,800 distinct CDR3 sequences, less than 65% seen once. Noted time point: sample taken at primary tumor resection. The authors sequenced whole RNA from tumor, nontumor lung or frozen PBMC without sorting. Source: lung tumor tissue, taken at surgery. This TCR was recovered from a male donor with early-stage non-small cell lung cancer.

The CDR3 sequence is CASSQDPSPTQYF. Here the CDR3 DNA reads TGTGCCAGCAGCCAAGATCCCTCCCCGACCCAGTACTTC. The V gene is TRBV4-2, the J gene TRBJ2-5, with D unclear. Trimming stripped 0 bases from V and 7 bases from J, with 9 bases between. The CDR3 extends over 13 amino acids. CDR1 and CDR2 (germline): LGHNA, YNFKEQ.